The 27 T cell receptor beta chains presented below share a single source sample, sequenced in a study of shared clonotypes between healthy human individuals. Assay used: immunoSEQ multiplex PCR; TCRdb lists only in-frame clones, some missing. The data contain hundreds of thousands of clones, roughly 97% of them singletons. The sequenced sample consisted of naive CD4+ T cells sorted from blood. Subset described: CD45RA+ positively selected. The source of these receptors is a woman younger than 45 in good health.

This rearrangement joins TRBV19 to TRBJ2-7; 8 positions agree with TRBD1. With V trimmed by 0 bases and J by 2 bases, 3 bases remained unmatched. Per germline, CDR1 LNHDA and CDR2 SQIVND (reference sequence). The CDR3 runs to 15 residues. The DNA of the CDR3 is TGTGCCAGTAGTATAGATGGACAGGGACCCTACGAGCAGTACTTC. This codes for CASSIDGQGPYEQYF.

The chain joins TRBV2 to TRBJ2-1; either TRBD1 or TRBD2 may fit D (5 bases each). CDR1 and CDR2 (germline): SNHLY, FYNNEI. The V gene lost 6 bases and the J gene lost 8 bases, with 20 bases spanning the gap. This CDR3 contains 15 residues. As DNA, the CDR3 is TGTGCCAGCAGGGTCGACAGACGGGACGGGGATGAGCAGTTCTTC. Protein sequence: CASRVDRRDGDEQFF.

The chain recombines TRBV11-2 with TRBJ1-2; D is unclear. The CDR3 runs to 15 residues. The germline CDR1 and CDR2 sequences are SGHAT and FQNNGV. The ends were cut back, 7 bases at V and 5 bases at J, with 20 bases in the middle. The CDR3 DNA is TGTGCCAGCACCAAGAAAGGACGTGGGCCATATGGCTACACCTTC. Residues: CASTKKGRGPYGYTF.

A note on this clone: Other DNA sequences in this sample translate to the same CDR3. V is TRBV28 and J is TRBJ1-2; no clear D. V lost 2 bases and J lost 4, with 5 bases in between. The germline V gene encodes CDR1 MDHEN and CDR2 SYDVKM. This CDR3 has 12 amino acids. The CDR3 bases are TGTGCCAGCAGTTTAGGCTTCTATGGCTACACCTTC. This codes for CASSLGFYGYTF.

This chain uses TRBV28 with TRBJ1-2; D possibly corresponds to TRBD1 (5 bases). The CDR3 is 16 residues long. Germline CDR1 is MDHEN and CDR2 is SYDVKM. Trimming pared 5 bases from V and 6 bases from J, leaving 22 bases between. This CDR3 is CASSPTPDSSNHGYTF. The CDR3 DNA sequence: TGTGCCAGCAGTCCAACACCTGACAGCTCAAACCATGGCTACACCTTC.

This chain uses TRBV19 with TRBJ2-1; D remains ambiguous. The germline gives CDR1 LNHDA, CDR2 SQIVND (reference sequence). The CDR3 covers 11 residues. Trimming left V 5 bases short and J 8 bases short, with 7 bases between. The CDR3 here is CASSVSDEQFF. CDR3 DNA sequence: TGTGCCAGTAGTGTCTCTGATGAGCAGTTCTTC.

The CDR3 DNA reads as TGTGCCAGCACCGAGATTCCTCCCAGCACTGAAGCTTTCTTT. Translated: CASTEIPPSTEAFF. The gene calls are TRBV6-6 and TRBJ1-1; D not resolved. Trimming removed 7 bases from V and 4 bases from J, with 16 bases in between. The CDR3 sequence is 14 residues long. Germline CDR1 MNHNY, CDR2 SVGAGI (reference sequence).

The chain has TRBV4-2 and TRBJ2-6, with 7 bases fitting TRBD1. The V gene's germline CDR1 is LGHNA and CDR2 YNFKEQ. The CDR3 loop spans 17 amino acids. Losses at the gene ends were 3 bases for V and 0 bases for J; bases not matched to a gene: 5. This CDR3 is CASSQARDSSGANVLTF. CDR3 nucleotides: TGTGCCAGCAGCCAGGCCCGGGACAGCTCTGGGGCCAACGTCCTGACTTTC.

The chain has TRBV15 and TRBJ2-1, with no clear D. Germline assignment: CDR1 LNHNV and CDR2 YYDKDF (reference sequence). Trimming removed 8 bases at V and 0 bases at J, with 8 bases between. The CDR3 spans 13 residues. CDR3 protein: CATGANSYNEQFF. The CDR3, as DNA: TGTGCCACCGGAGCAAACTCCTACAATGAGCAGTTCTTC.

The chain links TRBV2 to TRBJ1-4; D is ambiguous. The V end was cut by 7 bases, the J end by 1 base, with 10 bases between. The CDR3 is 14 residues long. CDR1 is SNHLY, CDR2 FYNNEI, per germline. CDR3 DNA: TGTGCCAGCACCGTGACCCAAACTAATGAAAAACTGTTTTTT. It specifies CASTVTQTNEKLFF.

The J gene is TRBJ1-5, the V gene TRBV18; D uncertain. Germline values: CDR1 KGHSH, CDR2 LQKENI. V lost 1 base and J lost 2, with 6 bases in between. This CDR3 spans 14 amino acids. The CDR3 is CASSPQFGNQPQHF. CDR3 nucleotides: TGTGCCAGCTCACCACAGTTCGGCAATCAGCCCCAGCATTTT.

The gene calls are TRBV18 and TRBJ2-1; 10 positions agree with TRBD2. The V and J ends lost 4 bases and 3 bases, in that order; junction bases with no gene match: 3. This CDR3 contains 15 residues. Germline V lookup: CDR1 KGHSH, CDR2 LQKENI. For the CDR3, the DNA is TGTGCCAGCTCACTAGCGGGAGGAGGCTACAATGAGCAGTTCTTC. This translates into CASSLAGGGYNEQFF.

The chain couples TRBV18 to TRBJ1-2, with no clear D. The CDR3 totals 14 residues. V shed 0 bases and J shed 3 bases, with 8 bases lying between them. From germline, CDR1 is KGHSH and CDR2 LQKENI. Here the CDR3 reads CASSPPGSDYGYTF. CDR3 DNA sequence: TGTGCCAGCTCACCACCAGGTTCTGACTATGGCTACACCTTC. Filled out from reference TRBV18 and TRBJ1-2, the complete variable domain reads NAGVMQNPRHLVRRRGQEARLRCSPMKGHSHVYWYRQLPEEGLKFMVYLQKENIIDESGMPKERFSAEFPKEGPSILRIQQVVRGDSAAYFCASSPPGSDYGYTFGSGTRLTVV.

The chain couples TRBV6-6 to TRBJ2-7; D gene unclear. Trimming shortened V by 2 bases and J by 1 base, and 6 bases separated the two germline ends. This CDR3 spans 13 amino acids. CDR1 and CDR2 from the germline V gene are MNHNY and SVGAGI (reference sequence). The CDR3 region has the DNA TGTGCCAGCAGTTACGCAGGTTCCTACGAGCAGTACTTC. Translation: CASSYAGSYEQYF.

The chain carries TRBV5-1 and TRBJ2-2; 11 positions match TRBD2. V lost 4 bases and J lost 7; bases outside the gene matches: 6. From germline, CDR1 is SGHRS and CDR2 YFSETQ. CDR3 length: 15 residues. The CDR3 coding sequence is TGCGCCAGCAGCCGACTAGCGGGGACTCGCGGGGAGCTGTTTTTT. Translating gives CASSRLAGTRGELFF.

The genes are TRBV9 and TRBJ2-3; unclear D gene. Trimming shortened V by 4 bases and J by 0 bases, and 9 bases separated the two germline ends. CDR3 length: 14 amino acids. The germline gives CDR1 SGDLS, CDR2 YYNGEE. The CDR3 region has the DNA TGTGCCAGCAGCTCCCGACTTAGCACAGATACGCAGTATTTT. Protein sequence: CASSSRLSTDTQYF.

This chain connects TRBV28 to TRBJ2-3; no firm D call. Germline V gene data show CDR1 as MDHEN and CDR2 as SYDVKM. Trimming took off 7 bases at V and 0 bases at J, with 14 bases between the two ends. This CDR3 is 15 amino acids long. Written as DNA, the CDR3 is TGTGCCAGCAACTTCTACCGGCCTAGCACAGATACGCAGTATTTT. Amino acids: CASNFYRPSTDTQYF.

CDR3 bases: TGCGCCAGCAGCTTGTTAGCGGGAGCCCCAGATACGCAGTATTTT. This encodes CASSLLAGAPDTQYF. The gene calls are TRBV5-1 and TRBJ2-3; 9 bases fit TRBD2. Germline values: CDR1 SGHRS, CDR2 YFSETQ. Trimming removed 1 base from V and 4 bases from J; junction bases left unmatched: 4. The CDR3 is made up of 15 amino acids.

CDR3 protein: CASSKVASGMYGELFF. CDR3 DNA sequence: TGTGCCAGCAGCAAGGTGGCTAGTGGGATGTACGGGGAGCTGTTTTTT. V is TRBV9 and J is TRBJ2-2, with D hard to call. CDR1 is SGDLS and CDR2 is YYNGEE in the germline V gene. V was pared by 4 bases and J by 7 bases, with 20 bases between. This CDR3 has 16 residues.

V gene TRBV7-9 combines with J gene TRBJ2-1; 7 nucleotides match TRBD2. The CDR3 is made up of 17 amino acids. Unmatched junction bases numbered 14, after V lost 3 bases and J lost 6 bases. Germline V gives CDR1 SEHNR, CDR2 FQNEAQ (reference sequence). The CDR3 DNA reads TGTGCCAGCAGCTTTTTCAGACTAGCTGATACTGCCAATGAGCAGTTCTTC. Protein sequence: CASSFFRLADTANEQFF.

The chain combines TRBV29-1 with TRBJ1-4; D is unclear. The CDR3 covers 13 residues. Trimming took 7 bases from V and 5 from J, leaving 14 bases between them. CDR1 is SQVTM and CDR2 is ANQGSEA in the germline V gene. In DNA, the CDR3 is TGCAGCGCCGCGGCCGCTGGGAATGAAAAACTGTTTTTT. Residues: CSAAAAGNEKLFF.

The V gene is TRBV5-1, the J gene TRBJ2-3, with D perhaps TRBD1 (5 bases). In germline, CDR1 is SGHRS, CDR2 YFSETQ. The CDR3 covers 16 residues. V was clipped by 7 bases and J by 3 bases, with 21 bases between them. The CDR3 DNA follows: TGCGCCAGCTGGGTGCCCAGGGCCCCTGGTACAGATACGCAGTATTTT. Translating it yields CASWVPRAPGTDTQYF.

The CDR3 loop is CASSKGPSYEQYF. The DNA for the CDR3 is TGTGCCAGCAGTAAAGGGCCCTCCTACGAGCAGTACTTC. The chain couples TRBV6-4 to TRBJ2-7; no definite D call. The CDR3 has 13 residues. Trimming took 5 bases from V and 0 from J, leaving 8 bases between them. Germline values: CDR1 MRHNA, CDR2 SNTAGT.

This chain connects TRBV5-1 to TRBJ2-1; 9 bases line up with TRBD1. The germline V gene has CDR1 SGHRS and CDR2 YFSETQ. The CDR3 loop spans 19 amino acids. The V and J ends lost 4 bases and 0 bases, in that order; junction bases with no gene match: 14. The CDR3 DNA is TGCGCCAGCAGCACCCTGGACAGGGGTACTCGGAGCTCCTACAATGAGCAGTTCTTC. Translating gives CASSTLDRGTRSSYNEQFF.

The gene calls are TRBV2 and TRBJ1-1; 7 nucleotides match TRBD1. Germline CDR1 is SNHLY and CDR2 is FYNNEI. V shed 6 bases and J 4 bases; nucleotides not matched to a gene: 5. The CDR3 has 13 amino acids. The CDR3: CASRLTGPTEAFF. CDR3 DNA sequence: TGTGCCAGCAGACTGACAGGGCCCACTGAAGCTTTCTTT.

This chain links TRBV9 with TRBJ2-1, with 7 bases aligning to TRBD1. The V segment lost 0 bases and the J segment 1 base; nucleotides outside the gene matches: 4. The CDR3 runs to 16 residues. Germline lookup yields CDR1 SGDLS and CDR2 YYNGEE. This CDR3 is CASSVASRGSYNEQFF. The CDR3 bases are TGTGCCAGCAGCGTAGCTTCCAGGGGGTCCTACAATGAGCAGTTCTTC. Supplemented by reference TRBV9 and TRBJ2-1, the full variable domain reads DSGVTQTPKHLITATGQRVTLRCSPRSGDLSVYWYQQSLDQGLQFLIQYYNGEERAKGNILERFSAQQFPDLHSELNLSSLELGDSALYFCASSVASRGSYNEQFFGPGTRLTVL.

This chain joins TRBV30 and TRBJ2-7; D unresolved. The germline V and J ends were trimmed by 2 bases and 7 bases, with 18 bases remaining between them. The CDR3 extends over 14 amino acids. CDR1 and CDR2 from the germline V gene are GTSNPN and SVGIG (reference sequence). The CDR3 reads CAWSQDQDIGEQYF. CDR3 in DNA: TGTGCCTGGAGTCAGGACCAGGATATAGGGGAGCAGTACTTC.